This entry lists 30 T cell receptor beta chains sequenced from one sample in a study of T cell changes during pregnancy in multiple sclerosis. Sequenced by immunoSEQ multiplex PCR; TCRdb stores in-frame clones only, minus some. Here the sample spans 58,000 or so clones, around 90% being singletons. This sample comprised CD4+ T cells from peripheral blood mononuclear cells, obtained in the third trimester of pregnancy. These receptors all come from a female donor with multiple sclerosis, enrolled in a pregnancy study.

J is TRBJ2-3 and V is TRBV10-1, with D possibly TRBD2 on 7 matching bases. The V and J ends lost 5 bases and 6 bases respectively, with 15 bases between them. CDR3 size: 14 residues. The germline CDR1 and CDR2 sequences are WNHNN and SYGVQD (reference sequence). This chain's CDR3 is CASSSGGGRDTQYF. CDR3 DNA sequence: TGCGCCAGCAGTAGTGGGGGGGGCCGCGATACGCAGTATTTT.

The CDR3 protein is CASSPLAGLETQYF. Here the CDR3 DNA reads TGTGCCAGCTCACCATTGGCGGGTTTGGAGACCCAGTACTTC. The gene calls are TRBV18 and TRBJ2-5; TRBD2 might be the D (5 bases). The length of the CDR3 is 14 residues. In germline, CDR1 is KGHSH, CDR2 LQKENI. V was clipped by 2 bases and J by 5 bases, with 12 bases between them.

This rearrangement joins TRBV9 to TRBJ2-3; weak D call: TRBD1 (7 bases). Germline V CDR1 and CDR2: SGDLS, YYNGEE. This CDR3 has 14 amino acids. Trimming left V 0 bases short and J 7 bases short, with 12 bases between. This CDR3 is CASSVEAGQNTQYF. The CDR3 region has the DNA TGTGCCAGCAGCGTAGAGGCGGGACAGAATACGCAGTATTTT.

The chain has TRBV18 and TRBJ1-1, with 7 bases that match TRBD1. The CDR3 totals 17 residues. Unmatched junction bases numbered 9, after V lost 0 bases and J lost 2 bases. Germline CDR1 reads KGHSH; CDR2 reads LQKENI. CDR3 sequence reads: CASSPPVRGSPNTEAFF. CDR3 in DNA: TGTGCCAGCTCACCACCCGTCAGGGGGTCCCCTAACACTGAAGCTTTCTTT. Combining the CDR3 with reference TRBV18 and TRBJ1-1 gives the whole variable domain NAGVMQNPRHLVRRRGQEARLRCSPMKGHSHVYWYRQLPEEGLKFMVYLQKENIIDESGMPKERFSAEFPKEGPSILRIQQVVRGDSAAYFCASSPPVRGSPNTEAFFGQGTRLTVV.

V usage is TRBV6-1 and J usage is TRBJ1-5; D is ambiguous. The ends were cut back, 7 bases at V and 1 base at J, with 11 bases in the middle. CDR3 size: 14 residues. CDR1 MNHNS and CDR2 SASEGT come from the germline V gene. The CDR3 nucleotides read TGTGCCAGCAAAATGAGCGCCAGCAATCAGCCCCAGCATTTT. Translated, it gives CASKMSASNQPQHF.

The rearrangement uses TRBV5-1 and TRBJ2-2; TRBD1 matches at 8 bases. The V gene end was trimmed by 3 bases and the J gene end by 6 bases; junction bases not matched to a gene: 16. The CDR3 extends over 18 amino acids. Germline V gives CDR1 SGHRS, CDR2 YFSETQ. CDR3 loop: CASSSPPLRDRRPGELFF. CDR3 sequence (DNA): TGCGCCAGCAGCTCCCCACCTCTCCGGGACAGGAGGCCCGGGGAGCTGTTTTTT.

The chain couples TRBV6-6 to TRBJ1-4, with D hard to call. With 6 bases removed from V and 5 bases from J, the gap between germline ends came to 13 bases. Germline values: CDR1 MNHNY, CDR2 SVGAGI (reference sequence). The length of the CDR3 is 14 residues. CDR3 residues: CASRKLAQNEKLFF. CDR3 DNA: TGTGCCAGCAGGAAGTTGGCACAAAATGAAAAACTGTTTTTT.

The chain combines TRBV27 with TRBJ2-5; tentative D call: TRBD2 (6 bases). This CDR3 spans 16 amino acids. CDR1 MNHEY and CDR2 SMNVEV come from the germline V gene (reference sequence). V lost 6 bases and J lost 1, with 18 bases in between. The CDR3 DNA sequence: TGTGCCAGCAGAAGGGATCCGGGACTGTTCCAAGAGACCCAGTACTTC. Translated: CASRRDPGLFQETQYF.

About this clone: Germline and junction disagree at one end, which may indicate a read error. V is TRBV5-3 and J is TRBJ1-3; D is unresolved. TRBV5-3 falls under the ORF class, with uncertain function. The CDR3 runs 9 residues. CDR3 DNA sequence: TGTGCCAGAAGCTTGGCCGTGTTCTTT. It encodes CARSLAVFF.

The J gene is TRBJ1-2, the V gene TRBV6-5; D call uncertain. V was cut by 6 bases and J by 3 bases, with 11 bases left in between. The CDR3 runs to 13 residues. The germline V gene encodes CDR1 MNHEY and CDR2 SVGAGI. CDR3 coding DNA: TGTGCCAGCAGCCGGGTGTGGGACTATGGCTACACCTTC. Translated, it gives CASSRVWDYGYTF.

The rearrangement joins TRBV6-5 to TRBJ2-7; 8 bases line up with TRBD1. The CDR3 loop spans 15 amino acids. Germline V gives CDR1 MNHEY, CDR2 SVGAGI. The J segment lost 6 bases and the V segment lost 0 bases, leaving 7 bases of the junction unmatched. The CDR3 sequence is CASSYSGQGRGEQYF. The CDR3 DNA reads as TGTGCCAGCAGTTACTCCGGACAGGGCCGCGGCGAGCAGTACTTC.

The V gene is TRBV2, the J gene TRBJ2-5; D is ambiguous. Germline V gene data show CDR1 as SNHLY and CDR2 as FYNNEI. V was shortened by 5 bases and J by 5 bases, with 6 bases between the two germline ends. The CDR3 runs 11 residues. This CDR3 reads CASSQMETQYF. For the CDR3, the DNA is TGTGCCAGCAGTCAAATGGAGACCCAGTACTTC.

The chain recombines TRBV5-1 with TRBJ2-1; 9 nucleotides agree with TRBD1. Germline V lookup: CDR1 SGHRS, CDR2 YFSETQ. The CDR3 loop spans 17 amino acids. With V trimmed by 7 bases and J by 7 bases, 18 bases remained unmatched. The CDR3 sequence: CASGTQVTGGAGNEQFF. As DNA, the CDR3 is TGCGCCAGCGGTACACAGGTTACAGGGGGCGCGGGGAATGAGCAGTTCTTC.

This rearrangement joins TRBV5-6 to TRBJ1-2; 7 positions match TRBD1. Trimming removed 3 bases from V and 8 bases from J; junction bases left unmatched: 13. The germline V gene has CDR1 SGHDT and CDR2 YYEEEE. The CDR3 runs 15 residues. The CDR3 loop is CASSYPGQPQLGYTF. The CDR3 coding sequence is TGTGCCAGCAGCTATCCGGGACAGCCCCAATTGGGCTACACCTTC.

This chain connects TRBV6-6 to TRBJ1-2; TRBD1 matches at 7 bases. The CDR3 runs 14 residues. J lost 0 bases, V lost 5 bases, and 3 bases had no gene match. In germline, CDR1 is MNHNY, CDR2 SVGAGI (reference sequence). CDR3 nucleotides: TGTGCCAGCAGTCCTGGGACAGCTAACTATGGCTACACCTTC. Residues: CASSPGTANYGYTF.

This clone showed up just a few times. The V call is TRBV2, the J call TRBJ2-3, with D maybe TRBD1 (5 bases). This CDR3 is 13 amino acids long. Germline lookup yields CDR1 SNHLY and CDR2 FYNNEI. Between the trimmed V and J ends, which lost 6 bases and 8 bases, there was a span of 15 bases. CDR3 loop: CASRGWGDFTQYF. DNA of the CDR3: TGTGCCAGCAGGGGTTGGGGCGACTTTACGCAGTATTTT.

The genes are TRBV5-6 and TRBJ2-1, with D unclear. This CDR3 has 13 amino acids. Germline V CDR1 and CDR2: SGHDT, YYEEEE. The ends were cut back, 0 bases at V and 5 bases at J, with 6 bases in the middle. CDR3 in amino acids: CASSLVLHNEQFF. CDR3 sequence (DNA): TGTGCCAGCAGCTTGGTTCTCCACAATGAGCAGTTCTTC.

V and J are TRBV6-6 and TRBJ1-3, with D unclear. Trimming left V 5 bases short and J 0 bases short, with 8 bases between. CDR1 and CDR2 from the germline V gene are MNHNY and SVGAGI (reference sequence). The CDR3 is 14 amino acids. The CDR3 DNA sequence: TGTGCCAGCAGTCAGCGGAACTCTGGAAACACCATATATTTT. This gives the protein CASSQRNSGNTIYF.

V and J are TRBV7-9 and TRBJ1-1; 8 nucleotides agree with TRBD1. J gave up 5 bases and V 5 bases, and 7 bases lay outside the gene matches. The CDR3 loop spans 14 amino acids. The germline V gene has CDR1 SEHNR and CDR2 FQNEAQ (reference sequence). CDR3 DNA sequence: TGTGCCAGCAGCAATAGTACAGGGGGTACTGAAGCTTTCTTT. Translated, it gives CASSNSTGGTEAFF. Based on the CDR3 plus reference TRBV7-9 and TRBJ1-1, the full variable domain is DTGVSQNPRHKITKRGQNVTFRCDPISEHNRLYWYRQTLGQGPEFLTYFQNEAQLEKSRLLSDRFSAERPKGSFSTLEIQRTEQGDSAMYLCASSNSTGGTEAFFGQGTRLTVV.

The chain carries TRBV19 and TRBJ2-7, with a weak D call TRBD1 (6 bases). In germline, CDR1 is LNHDA, CDR2 SQIVND (reference sequence). This CDR3 comprises 15 residues. V dropped 3 bases and J dropped 2 bases, with 14 bases sitting between them. The CDR3 reads CASSMGAQGTYEQYF. CDR3 DNA: TGTGCCAGTAGTATGGGGGCCCAGGGAACCTACGAGCAGTACTTC.

V usage is TRBV2 and J usage is TRBJ2-7, with a tentative D call TRBD2 (5 bases). The V end was cut by 5 bases, the J end by 0 bases, with 14 bases between. In germline, CDR1 is SNHLY, CDR2 FYNNEI. The CDR3 has 15 amino acids. CDR3 coding DNA: TGTGCCAGCAGTTACTCGACGGGAAGCTCCTACGAGCAGTACTTC. Its protein is CASSYSTGSSYEQYF.

The V and J genes are TRBV10-3 and TRBJ1-5, with 10 bases aligning to TRBD1. With V trimmed by 2 bases and J by 6 bases, 1 base remained unmatched. Germline V gene lookup returns CDR1 ENHRY and CDR2 SYGVKD. The CDR3 is made up of 14 amino acids. The CDR3 is CAISEGQGVQPQHF. The CDR3 DNA reads as TGTGCCATCAGTGAGGGACAGGGGGTTCAGCCCCAGCATTTT.

The chain is built from TRBV5-4 and TRBJ2-3, with 8 nucleotides matching TRBD2. J lost 4 bases, V lost 5 bases, and 12 bases had no gene match. The CDR3 totals 16 residues. CDR1 is SGHNT and CDR2 is YYREEE in the germline V gene (reference sequence). The CDR3 protein is CASSKTVGLVSDTQYF. DNA of the CDR3: TGTGCCAGCAGTAAAACAGTGGGACTAGTCTCAGATACGCAGTATTTT.

The chain couples TRBV27 to TRBJ1-3; D call uncertain. The CDR3 spans 14 residues. V was pared by 6 bases and J by 0 bases, with 9 bases between. The germline V gene encodes CDR1 MNHEY and CDR2 SMNVEV (reference sequence). CDR3 amino acids: CASRPDFSGNTIYF. The CDR3 region has the DNA TGTGCCAGCAGACCCGACTTCTCTGGAAACACCATATATTTT.

The rearrangement uses TRBV6-5 and TRBJ2-7; weak D call: TRBD2 (5 bases). The CDR3 extends over 15 amino acids. Germline assignment: CDR1 MNHEY and CDR2 SVGAGI. Between the trimmed V and J ends, which lost 6 bases and 2 bases, there was a span of 17 bases. The CDR3 sequence: CASRLGPTGTYEQYF. The DNA for the CDR3 is TGTGCCAGCAGACTAGGACCAACTGGGACCTACGAGCAGTACTTC.

This rearrangement joins TRBV29-1 to TRBJ2-7; 12 nucleotides align to TRBD2. Germline lookup yields CDR1 SQVTM and CDR2 ANQGSEA. This CDR3 has 15 residues. V trimming: 4 bases; J trimming: 5 bases; junction bases outside the gene matches: 9. DNA for the CDR3: TGCAGCGTTGGCGGGCTAGCGGGGGGGCCGGACGAGCAGTACTTC. It yields the protein CSVGGLAGGPDEQYF.

This CDR3 is CASSPPFGVGELFF. Written as DNA, the CDR3 is TGTGCCAGCAGTCCACCCTTCGGTGTCGGGGAGCTGTTTTTT. The chain carries TRBV6-6 and TRBJ2-2; the D is unclear. V shed 5 bases and J shed 7 bases, with 14 bases lying between them. Germline V gene sequence: CDR1 MNHNY, CDR2 SVGAGI (reference sequence). The CDR3 is 14 amino acids.

V and J are TRBV4-2 and TRBJ1-3; 7 bases line up with TRBD1. The V segment lost 3 bases and the J segment 2 bases; nucleotides outside the gene matches: 7. CDR1 is LGHNA, CDR2 YNFKEQ, per germline. The CDR3 covers 16 residues. CDR3 in amino acids: CASSQLNRGTGNTIYF. CDR3 in DNA: TGTGCCAGCAGCCAGCTCAACAGGGGCACTGGAAACACCATATATTTT.

The gene calls are TRBV27 and TRBJ2-1; 7 bases match TRBD2. The CDR3 totals 11 residues. The J segment lost 10 bases and the V segment lost 5 bases, leaving 2 bases of the junction unmatched. CDR1 is MNHEY and CDR2 is SMNVEV in the germline V gene (reference sequence). The CDR3 region is CASSNGGEQFF. The CDR3 region has the DNA TGTGCCAGCAGTAACGGGGGGGAGCAGTTCTTC.

The CDR3 here is CASSQVHSTGELFF. DNA for the CDR3: TGTGCCAGCAGCCAAGTCCATAGCACCGGGGAGCTGTTTTTT. The chain uses TRBV14 and TRBJ2-2; unclear D gene. This CDR3 contains 14 residues. Trimming took 1 base from V and 4 from J, leaving 7 bases between them. Germline V gene sequence: CDR1 SGHDN, CDR2 FVKESK.